The present entry profiles one T cell receptor beta chain with its context. Repertoires were generated with immunoSEQ multiplex PCR, while TCRdb's copy carries only in-frame clones and drops some. The sample contains approximately 390,000 clones, around 90% of which appear only once. The sample belongs to a study of blood T cell repertoires in COVID-19. This CDR3 is 12 amino acids long. In germline, CDR1 is MDHEN, CDR2 SYDVKM. Trimming cost V 5 bases and J 4 bases, with 9 bases left between them. Sequenced input: peripheral blood. The V and J genes are TRBV28 and TRBJ2-7, with D hard to call. The sequence came from a man aged 18 to 29 with active or convalescent COVID-19. CDR3 sequence reads: CASSNAVYEQYF. The DNA of the CDR3 is TGTGCCAGCAGTAACGCGGTTTACGAGCAGTACTTC.